This T cell receptor (beta chain) was recovered during a study of OX40 agonist ivuxolimab in advanced cancers. This table comes from immunoSEQ multiplex PCR, and its TCRdb copy is limited to in-frame clones, with some not included. The sample has around 70,000 clones; about 93% are singletons. This clone showed up just once. Germline-derived CDR1 and CDR2 are SGHAT and FQNNGV. This CDR3 region has 13 residues. V was trimmed by 5 bases and J by 3 bases, leaving 10 bases between them. This TCR derives from an adult with an advanced solid tumor such as melanoma, head and neck, liver or kidney cancer. The chain links TRBV11-2 to TRBJ1-1, with a possible D match to TRBD1 (5 bases). Source: CD4+ or CD8+ T cells sorted from blood, taken in a trial of the OX40 agonist ivuxolimab. CDR3 nucleotides: TGTGCCAGCAGCGGCAGGGAGGACACTGAAGCTTTCTTT. Residues: CASSGREDTEAFF.